The 23 T cell receptor beta chains below come from one sample, sequenced in a study of cytomegalovirus exposure and HLA in healthy donors. The method was immunoSEQ multiplex PCR; TCRdb's version includes in-frame clones alone and lacks a portion of them. Altogether some 40,000 clones are present, around 93% being singletons, with the ten largest covering 3% to 3.5%. The sequenced material came from PBMCs. Receptors originate from a man aged 18 to 30 in good health and CMV-seronegative.

The CDR3 coding sequence is TGTGCCAGCAGTCTAGTGAGGGGAAACACCATATATTTT. Residues: CASSLVRGNTIYF. V usage is TRBV6-5 and J usage is TRBJ1-3; D remains unclear. The germline V and J ends were trimmed by 5 bases and 4 bases, with 9 bases remaining between them. Germline CDR1 and CDR2: MNHEY and SVGAGI. The CDR3 sequence is 13 residues long.

Notes on this clone: The junction does not match germline at one end; this may be a read error. The CDR3 region has the DNA TGTGTCAGCAGTGAAAGTGGGGACATTAACACTGAAGCTTTCTTT. It translates to CVSSESGDINTEAFF. The V and J genes are TRBV25-1 and TRBJ1-1; a possible D gene is TRBD1 (6 bases). The CDR3 contains 15 residues. Germline CDR1 is MGHDK and CDR2 is SYGVNS.

This clone was detected a few times. This chain joins TRBV27 and TRBJ1-1, with D maybe TRBD1 (5 bases). V was cut by 1 base and J by 7 bases, with 16 bases left in between. Looked up from germline, CDR1 is MNHEY and CDR2 is SMNVEV (reference sequence). There are 15 residues in the CDR3. This CDR3 is CASSLLGLVGGEAFF. For the CDR3, the DNA is TGTGCCAGCAGTTTATTGGGGTTGGTGGGGGGTGAAGCTTTCTTT.

The V gene is TRBV6-6, the J gene TRBJ2-7, with D possibly TRBD1 on 6 matching bases. The CDR3 is 13 amino acids. V was cut by 6 bases and J by 3 bases, with 12 bases left in between. CDR1 and CDR2 from the germline V gene are MNHNY and SVGAGI (reference sequence). The CDR3 is CASRLGGFYEQYF. The CDR3, as DNA: TGTGCCAGCAGGCTAGGGGGTTTCTACGAGCAGTACTTC.

V usage is TRBV5-1 and J usage is TRBJ1-3, with TRBD1 matching 9 bases. The ends lost 5 bases at V and 0 bases at J; junction bases unmatched: 9. The CDR3 has 17 residues. Germline CDR1 is SGHRS and CDR2 is YFSETQ. The CDR3 sequence is CASRSGGTGLSGNTIYF. The CDR3 nucleotides read TGCGCCAGCAGATCCGGCGGGACAGGGCTCTCTGGAAACACCATATATTTT. The whole variable domain, remainder taken from reference TRBV5-1 and TRBJ1-3, is KAGVTQTPRYLIKTRGQQVTLSCSPISGHRSVSWYQQTPGQGLQFLFEYFSETQRNKGNFPGRFSGRQFSNSRSEMNVSTLELGDSALYLCASRSGGTGLSGNTIYFGEGSWLTVV.

The chain carries TRBV19 and TRBJ1-1; the D gene is possibly TRBD1 (6 bases). The CDR3 extends over 16 amino acids. V gave up 5 bases and J gave up 4 bases, with 20 bases separating them. Germline lookup yields CDR1 LNHDA and CDR2 SQIVND (reference sequence). The CDR3 protein is CASSLQNGRGFTEAFF. The CDR3 DNA is TGTGCCAGTAGTCTACAGAATGGCAGGGGATTCACTGAAGCTTTCTTT.

The chain joins TRBV11-3 to TRBJ2-1, with 11 nucleotides matching TRBD1. Germline trimming cut 5 bases from V and 7 bases from J; bases unmatched to any gene: 7. Germline loops: CDR1 SGHNT, CDR2 YENEEA. The CDR3 is 15 amino acids. CDR3 amino acids: CASSRGGTGGNEQFF. In DNA, the CDR3 is TGTGCCAGCAGCAGAGGGGGGACAGGGGGAAATGAGCAGTTCTTC.

J is TRBJ1-1 and V is TRBV6-5; 7 bases match TRBD1. This CDR3 is 15 amino acids long. CDR1 and CDR2 from the germline V gene are MNHEY and SVGAGI. V lost 5 bases and J lost 5; bases outside the gene matches: 11. CDR3: CASSVGQTLLTEAFF. CDR3 in DNA: TGTGCCAGCAGTGTGGGACAGACCCTTTTAACTGAAGCTTTCTTT.

V and J are TRBV2 and TRBJ2-3; the D gene is possibly TRBD1 (6 bases). The CDR3 length is 14 residues. V lost 7 bases, J lost 2 bases, and 13 bases lay in between. Germline V gives CDR1 SNHLY, CDR2 FYNNEI. The CDR3 sequence: CASINTGSTDTQYF. The DNA of the CDR3 is TGTGCCAGCATAAACACAGGGTCCACAGATACGCAGTATTTT.

The table lists this clone with a count of one. The V gene is TRBV19, the J gene TRBJ2-7; tentative D call: TRBD2 (6 bases). Germline CDR1 and CDR2: LNHDA and SQIVND (reference sequence). The CDR3 loop spans 15 amino acids. The germline V and J ends were trimmed by 3 bases and 5 bases, with 17 bases remaining between them. For the CDR3, the DNA is TGTGCCAGTAGTATCTTCGGAGGGAGTTACGACGAGCAGTACTTC. Translation gives CASSIFGGSYDEQYF.

The chain is built from TRBV7-3 and TRBJ2-3; 7 nucleotides align to TRBD1. The V segment lost 5 bases and the J segment 1 base; nucleotides outside the gene matches: 0. The CDR3 spans 13 residues. Per germline, CDR1 SGHTA and CDR2 FQGTGA. The CDR3 DNA reads as TGTGCCAGCAGCCAGGGGGGCACAGATACGCAGTATTTT. Protein product: CASSQGGTDTQYF.

The chain joins TRBV7-3 to TRBJ2-5; 10 bases fit TRBD1. CDR1 and CDR2 from the germline V gene are SGHTA and FQGTGA. The CDR3 has 16 amino acids. V shed 6 bases, J shed 1 base, and the junction held 8 bases outside the gene matches. For the CDR3, the DNA is TGTGCCAGCAGACTCCGGGACAGGGGTTTCCAAGAGACCCAGTACTTC. It is translated as CASRLRDRGFQETQYF.

The rearrangement links TRBV5-1 to TRBJ1-3; no clear D gene. CDR1 is SGHRS and CDR2 is YFSETQ in the germline V gene. V was pared by 5 bases and J by 0 bases, with 21 bases between. This CDR3 has 18 residues. The CDR3 here is CASSLPPFNQVSGNTIYF. As DNA, the CDR3 is TGCGCCAGCAGTCTCCCTCCCTTCAATCAGGTCTCTGGAAACACCATATATTTT.

The chain recombines TRBV7-3 with TRBJ2-2, with TRBD2 matching over 13 bases. Per germline, CDR1 SGHTA and CDR2 FQGTGA. This CDR3 has 16 residues. V lost 5 bases to trimming and J lost 6 bases; unmatched junction nucleotides: 6. The CDR3 protein is CASSPGTSGTAGELFF. The CDR3 DNA reads TGTGCCAGCAGCCCTGGGACTAGCGGGACGGCCGGGGAGCTGTTTTTT.

The rearrangement uses TRBV6-1 and TRBJ2-1, with 10 bases fitting TRBD2. Losses at the gene ends were 8 bases for V and 8 bases for J; bases not matched to a gene: 12. The CDR3 consists of 15 residues. Looked up from germline, CDR1 is MNHNS and CDR2 is SASEGT. The CDR3: CASAWTSGLEDEQFF. CDR3 bases: TGTGCCAGCGCGTGGACTAGCGGCCTTGAAGATGAGCAGTTCTTC.

The genes are TRBV18 and TRBJ2-5; D unresolved. Germline V lookup: CDR1 KGHSH, CDR2 LQKENI. V dropped 5 bases and J dropped 2 bases, with 9 bases sitting between them. CDR3 length: 13 residues. This CDR3 reads CASSRQFQETQYF. The DNA of the CDR3 is TGTGCCAGCTCAAGACAATTTCAAGAGACCCAGTACTTC.

The gene calls are TRBV4-1 and TRBJ1-5; maybe TRBD1 (6 bases). The CDR3 totals 16 residues. Per the germline V gene, CDR1 is MGHRA and CDR2 is YSYEKL. V was trimmed by 0 bases and J by 3 bases, leaving 12 bases between them. CDR3 residues: CASSQDWGTFNQPQHF. CDR3 DNA sequence: TGCGCCAGCAGCCAAGATTGGGGGACATTCAATCAGCCCCAGCATTTT.

This chain joins TRBV6-1 and TRBJ1-5; the D gene is possibly TRBD1 (6 bases). The CDR3 covers 15 residues. Trimming took 2 bases from V and 6 from J, leaving 14 bases between them. The germline V gene has CDR1 MNHNS and CDR2 SASEGT. The CDR3 loop is CASSEMGARGQPQHF. The CDR3 DNA reads TGTGCCAGCAGTGAAATGGGGGCGAGGGGTCAGCCCCAGCATTTT.

The rearrangement uses TRBV6-1 and TRBJ2-1, with D unclear. This CDR3 is 12 amino acids long. The V and J ends lost 6 bases and 2 bases respectively, with 5 bases between them. Germline CDR1 reads MNHNS; CDR2 reads SASEGT. The CDR3 region has the DNA TGTGCCAGCAGGGCGGCCTACAATGAGCAGTTCTTC. It encodes CASRAAYNEQFF.

J is TRBJ2-1 and V is TRBV5-4; the D is unclear. V was pared by 3 bases and J by 7 bases, with 17 bases between. CDR1 SGHNT and CDR2 YYREEE come from the germline V gene (reference sequence). The CDR3 has 15 amino acids. CDR3 protein: CASSYPSGGSNEQFF. CDR3 DNA sequence: TGTGCCAGCAGCTATCCTTCGGGTGGGTCGAATGAGCAGTTCTTC.

The chain is built from TRBV11-3 and TRBJ2-7; TRBD1 matches at 9 bases. Trimming cost V 5 bases and J 5 bases; bases outside gene matches: 10. The CDR3 covers 15 residues. CDR1 and CDR2 (germline): SGHNT, YENEEA. CDR3 residues: CASSPEGDRVNEQYF. As DNA, the CDR3 is TGTGCCAGCAGCCCCGAAGGGGACAGGGTCAACGAGCAGTACTTC.

The chain uses TRBV15 and TRBJ1-2; 9 positions agree with TRBD1. The CDR3 extends over 14 amino acids. Germline CDR1 LNHNV, CDR2 YYDKDF (reference sequence). The V gene end was trimmed by 0 bases and the J gene end by 7 bases; junction bases not matched to a gene: 3. CDR3 nucleotide sequence: TGTGCCACCAGCAGAGATGGGACAGGGCTTGGCTACACCTTC. Translating it yields CATSRDGTGLGYTF.

The rearrangement joins TRBV13 to TRBJ2-7; 10 bases are shared with TRBD1. CDR1 and CDR2 (germline): PRHDT, FYEKMQ (reference sequence). The V segment lost 0 bases and the J segment 1 base; nucleotides outside the gene matches: 3. CDR3 size: 16 residues. CDR3 residues: CASSLGRDRGSYEQYF. DNA of the CDR3: TGTGCCAGCAGCTTAGGCCGGGACAGGGGTTCCTACGAGCAGTACTTC.